This T cell receptor (beta chain) derives from a study of T cells in Graves' hyperthyroidism and ophthalmopathy. Findings and caveats of the study: A median 6.5 months before onset, the model predicted ophthalmopathy.

This clonotype was found a few times. Its matching antigen is unknown. Each diagnosis was grounded in clinical symptoms, serum thyroxine and TRAb, thyroid ultrasound, and orbital computed tomography. Amplified TCR beta CDR3 regions derived from RNA transcripts. Carried out on the TCR CDR3, a first-round RT-PCR used the HTBI primer set. TCRdb re-analysed the multiplex PCR reads in MiXCR, keeping a single row per CDR3 protein. The sample has about 400,000 distinct CDR3 sequences; around a sixth are singletons. The sequencing input was blood. This receptor was identified in a woman aged 18-30 years with Graves' hyperthyroidism that later progressed to Graves' ophthalmopathy.

In nucleotides, the CDR3 is TGCAGTGCTACCCACCTCAAGGCGCGTCAAGAGACCCAGTACTTC. The encoded protein is CSATHLKARQETQYF. This chain links TRBV20-1 with TRBJ2-5; D remains unclear. CDR1 DFQATT and CDR2 SNEGSKA come from the germline V gene (reference sequence). Trimming left V 4 bases short and J 2 bases short, with 17 bases between. The CDR3 runs to 15 residues.